This TCR beta chain was captured in a study of blood T cells in healthy people across ages (dated by TCRdb to between 2015 and 2016). About the full investigation: Template switching captured roughly one uniquely barcoded TCR beta cDNA molecule per two T cells in model experiments. The study analyzed two additional independent replicas of 1 million unique cDNA reads from the same blood draw for two donors, one aged 18 to 29 and one aged 80 or older. To avoid experimental bias, donors of different ages were distributed randomly across sequencing lanes. Age-related changes in TCR beta repertoire diversity were measured in the study by deep sequencing normalized with unique cDNA molecular identifiers. Donors were grouped into four age groups: young (average about 15 years), middle-aged (over 35), aged (approximately 58) and long-lived (around 80). What the research found in general, with its limitations: Bulk unsorted PBMC profiling prevented conclusive comparison of naive and antigen-experienced compartments. Compared with the aged group, the long-lived group had more naive CD4+ T cells, fewer expanded clones and increased TCR diversity, a pattern suggesting age selection. The CMV infection status of donors was not known, potentially confounding age-related changes in expanded clonotypes. Estimates of total diversity from one million sequenced T cells were regarded as lower bounds and underestimates. Observed TCR beta diversity correlated strongly with the percentage of naive T cells measured by flow cytometry. Observed TCR beta diversity per million T cells fell roughly linearly with age, and a significant reduction was already apparent by age approximately 40.

Donors were a few dozen systemically healthy Caucasian individuals from Russia aged roughly 6 to 90 years. Each donor gave approximately 9.4 milliliters of peripheral blood, drawn into EDTA-treated Vacutainer tubes. Ficoll-Paque density-gradient centrifugation was used to isolate PBMCs, with at least 7 million per sample. Total RNA was extracted from PBMCs with Trizol reagent, with at least 6 micrograms obtained per sample. Naive CD45RAhigh/CD27high T cell percentages were measured by flow cytometry on a PBMC aliquot from every donor. CDR1 and CDR2 are read off the germline V gene (reference sequence) as DFQATT and SNEGSKA. Taken from cysteine to phenylalanine, the CDR3 has 16 residues. The kept DNA is CDR3 alone, 48 bases in frame from the first base. The junction shows trimming of 4 bases on V and 5 bases on J, and the gene matches do not reach 11 bases of it. This clonotype has a handful of counts. Its antigen is unknown. There are no base qualities to consult, and no much larger clone falls within one base.

The method was 5' RACE. A second PCR of about 6 to 11 cycles was performed with a sample-barcoded 5' primer and a J-beta primer mix. A unique molecular identifier was introduced onto each TCR beta cDNA molecule by a template-switch 5' adaptor carrying 12 random nucleotides. Each sample yielded at least 3 million CDR3-containing paired-end reads. First-strand cDNA was synthesized from all RNA with the Mint cDNA synthesis kit, primed by a TRBC-specific oligonucleotide. Following uracil-DNA glycosylase treatment, a first 18-cycle PCR with universal primers M1SS and BC2_uni_R was performed on all cDNA. As for the original processing: For normalization, 1 million high-quality reads were randomly selected from each sample, with every read carrying a distinct molecular identifier. Instead of being binned into consensus sequences, reads with shared molecular identifiers were discarded. MiTCR, set to a Q25 quality threshold and the strictest error-elimination algorithm, was used for CDR3 identification, clonotype clustering and error correction. A nonparametric unseen species model with Euler transformation was used to estimate lower-bound total TCR beta diversity. TCRdb applied fastp at Q25 and MiXCR to the public reads, then kept only in-frame beta chains. When rows share a CDR3 protein, they turn into one entry using the most common DNA and genes. For this entry, the V and J calls and clone size follow TCRdb and not the study's own pipeline. The sample has 1,800,000 or so distinct CDR3 sequences on record, about two fifths of them singletons. More than 20% of the sample rests with the top ten.

Sample: blood. This chain is built from TRBV20-1 and TRBJ2-5; the junction holds 12 bases that match TRBD2. The source is a human donor in good health. The nucleotides read TGCAGTGCTACGAAACTAGCGGGGGGTTATATCGAGACCCAGTACTTC. Its protein is CSATKLAGGYIETQYF.